A few counts support the clone carrying this T cell receptor beta chain. Its specificity is unknown. The entry originates in a study of T cells after yellow fever vaccination. Trimming left V 8 bases short and J 3 bases short, with 14 bases between. Germline CDR1 MDHEN, CDR2 SYDVKM. The CDR3 length is 13 residues. In TCRdb, the 5' RACE reads were re-called with MiXCR into one record per CDR3 protein. Counted here are hundreds of thousands of distinct CDR3 sequences, roughly 19% occurring once; the ten biggest clones make up more than 13%. Points from the study as a whole: A small proportion of clonotypes was detected in both the CD4 and CD8 compartments. Sorted repertoires could include abundant contaminating clonotypes from bulk cells. Weaker, the secondary response had a peak occurring faster, on day 5 versus 15.

The material was PBMCs, obtained 15 days after the yellow fever booster vaccination. The chain is built from TRBV28 and TRBJ2-7; D perhaps matches TRBD2 (6 bases). This TCR was sampled from a man under 40 who received the YFV17D yellow fever vaccine. The chain's CDR3 is CASSGSPIYEQYF. CDR3 bases: TGTGCCAGCTCCGGGAGTCCTATCTACGAGCAGTACTTC. The variable domain in full, with the rest retrieved from reference TRBV28 and TRBJ2-7, is DVKVTQSSRYLVKRTGEKVFLECVQDMDHENMFWYRQDPGLGLRLIYFSYDVKMKEKGDIPEGYSVSREKKERFSLILESASTNQTSMYLCASSGSPIYEQYFGPGTRLTVT.